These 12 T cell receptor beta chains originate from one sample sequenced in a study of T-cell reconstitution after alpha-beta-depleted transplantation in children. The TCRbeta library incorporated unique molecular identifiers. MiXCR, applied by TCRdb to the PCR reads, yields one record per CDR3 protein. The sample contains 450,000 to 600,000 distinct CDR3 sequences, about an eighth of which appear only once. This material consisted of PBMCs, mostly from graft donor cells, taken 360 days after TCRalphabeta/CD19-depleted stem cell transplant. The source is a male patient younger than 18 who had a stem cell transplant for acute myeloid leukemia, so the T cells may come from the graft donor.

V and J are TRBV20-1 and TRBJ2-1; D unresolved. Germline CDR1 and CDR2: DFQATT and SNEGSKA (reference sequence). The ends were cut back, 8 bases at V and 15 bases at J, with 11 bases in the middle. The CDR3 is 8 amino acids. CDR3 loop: CSPPTPFF. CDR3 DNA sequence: TGCAGTCCCCCGACCCCGTTCTTC.

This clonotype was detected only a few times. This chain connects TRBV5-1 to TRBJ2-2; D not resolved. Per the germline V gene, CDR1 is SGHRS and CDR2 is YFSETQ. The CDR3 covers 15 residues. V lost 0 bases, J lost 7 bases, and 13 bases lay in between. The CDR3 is CASSLGPTNGGELFF. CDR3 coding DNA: TGCGCCAGCAGCTTGGGGCCTACCAATGGCGGGGAGCTGTTTTTT.

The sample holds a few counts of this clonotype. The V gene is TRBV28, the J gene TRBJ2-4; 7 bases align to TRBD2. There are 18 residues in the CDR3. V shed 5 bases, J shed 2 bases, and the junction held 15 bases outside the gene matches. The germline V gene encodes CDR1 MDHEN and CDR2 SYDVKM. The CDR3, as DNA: TGTGCCAGCAGTCCCAGCGGGATAACCCTCCGGTCCAAAAACATTCAGTACTTC. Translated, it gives CASSPSGITLRSKNIQYF. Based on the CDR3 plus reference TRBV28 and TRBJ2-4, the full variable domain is DVKVTQSSRYLVKRTGEKVFLECVQDMDHENMFWYRQDPGLGLRLIYFSYDVKMKEKGDIPEGYSVSREKKERFSLILESASTNQTSMYLCASSPSGITLRSKNIQYFGAGTRLSVL.

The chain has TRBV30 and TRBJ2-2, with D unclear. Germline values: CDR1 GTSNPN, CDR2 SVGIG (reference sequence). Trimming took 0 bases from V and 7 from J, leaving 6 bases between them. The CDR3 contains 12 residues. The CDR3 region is CAWSVGRGELFF. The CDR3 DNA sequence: TGTGCCTGGAGTGTGGGTCGCGGGGAGCTGTTTTTT.

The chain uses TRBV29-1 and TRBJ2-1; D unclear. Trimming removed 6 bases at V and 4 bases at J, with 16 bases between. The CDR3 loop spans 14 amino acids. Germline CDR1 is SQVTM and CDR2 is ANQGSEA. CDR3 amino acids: CSVPFQPNYNEQFF. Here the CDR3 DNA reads TGCAGCGTGCCCTTTCAGCCAAATTACAATGAGCAGTTCTTC.

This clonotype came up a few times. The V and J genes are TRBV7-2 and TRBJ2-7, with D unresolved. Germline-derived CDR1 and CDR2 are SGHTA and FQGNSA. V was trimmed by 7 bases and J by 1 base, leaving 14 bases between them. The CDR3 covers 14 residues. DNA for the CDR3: TGTGCCAGCACCGACCGGTCTGGGTCCTACGAGCAGTACTTC. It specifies CASTDRSGSYEQYF.

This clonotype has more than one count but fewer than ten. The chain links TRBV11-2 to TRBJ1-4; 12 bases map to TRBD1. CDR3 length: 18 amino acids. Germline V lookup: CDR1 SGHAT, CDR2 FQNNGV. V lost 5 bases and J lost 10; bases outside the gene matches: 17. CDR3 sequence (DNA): TGTGCCAGCAGCCCAGGTGGGACAGGGGGCCTTCTGTCGGGAAAACTGTTTTTT. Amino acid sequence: CASSPGGTGGLLSGKLFF.

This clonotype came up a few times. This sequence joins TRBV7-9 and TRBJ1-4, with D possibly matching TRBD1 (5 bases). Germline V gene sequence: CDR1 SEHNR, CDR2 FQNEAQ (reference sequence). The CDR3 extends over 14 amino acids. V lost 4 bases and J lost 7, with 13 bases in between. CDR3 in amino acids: CASSCAWDGEKLFF. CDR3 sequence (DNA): TGTGCCAGCAGCTGCGCCTGGGACGGTGAAAAACTGTTTTTT.

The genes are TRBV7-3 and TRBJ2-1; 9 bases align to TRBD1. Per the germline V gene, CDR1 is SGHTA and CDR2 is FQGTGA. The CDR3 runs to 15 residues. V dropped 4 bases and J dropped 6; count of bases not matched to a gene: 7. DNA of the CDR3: TGTGCCAGCAGCTCTCACAGGGGGCGCCCCAATGAGCAGTTCTTC. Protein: CASSSHRGRPNEQFF.

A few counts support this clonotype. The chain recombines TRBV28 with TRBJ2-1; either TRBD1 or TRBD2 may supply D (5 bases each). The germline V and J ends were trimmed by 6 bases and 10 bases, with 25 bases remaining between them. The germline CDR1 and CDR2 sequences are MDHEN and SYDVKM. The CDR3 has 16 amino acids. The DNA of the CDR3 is TGTGCCAGCAGACTCGGCGGACCAATTCTGAGGGGAGAGCAGTTCTTC. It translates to CASRLGGPILRGEQFF.

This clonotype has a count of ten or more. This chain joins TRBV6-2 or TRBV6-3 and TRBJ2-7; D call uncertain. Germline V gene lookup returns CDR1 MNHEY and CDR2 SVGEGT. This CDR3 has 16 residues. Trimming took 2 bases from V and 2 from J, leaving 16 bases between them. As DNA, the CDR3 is TGTGCCAGCAGTTACGGAGTGGAAGCGCCTGCCTACGAGCAGTACTTC. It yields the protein CASSYGVEAPAYEQYF.

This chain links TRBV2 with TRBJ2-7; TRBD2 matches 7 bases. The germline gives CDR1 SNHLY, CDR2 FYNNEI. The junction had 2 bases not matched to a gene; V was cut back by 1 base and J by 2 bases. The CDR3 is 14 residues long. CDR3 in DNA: TGTGCCAGCAGTGAAGAGCGGGGCCCCTACGAGCAGTACTTC. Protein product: CASSEERGPYEQYF.